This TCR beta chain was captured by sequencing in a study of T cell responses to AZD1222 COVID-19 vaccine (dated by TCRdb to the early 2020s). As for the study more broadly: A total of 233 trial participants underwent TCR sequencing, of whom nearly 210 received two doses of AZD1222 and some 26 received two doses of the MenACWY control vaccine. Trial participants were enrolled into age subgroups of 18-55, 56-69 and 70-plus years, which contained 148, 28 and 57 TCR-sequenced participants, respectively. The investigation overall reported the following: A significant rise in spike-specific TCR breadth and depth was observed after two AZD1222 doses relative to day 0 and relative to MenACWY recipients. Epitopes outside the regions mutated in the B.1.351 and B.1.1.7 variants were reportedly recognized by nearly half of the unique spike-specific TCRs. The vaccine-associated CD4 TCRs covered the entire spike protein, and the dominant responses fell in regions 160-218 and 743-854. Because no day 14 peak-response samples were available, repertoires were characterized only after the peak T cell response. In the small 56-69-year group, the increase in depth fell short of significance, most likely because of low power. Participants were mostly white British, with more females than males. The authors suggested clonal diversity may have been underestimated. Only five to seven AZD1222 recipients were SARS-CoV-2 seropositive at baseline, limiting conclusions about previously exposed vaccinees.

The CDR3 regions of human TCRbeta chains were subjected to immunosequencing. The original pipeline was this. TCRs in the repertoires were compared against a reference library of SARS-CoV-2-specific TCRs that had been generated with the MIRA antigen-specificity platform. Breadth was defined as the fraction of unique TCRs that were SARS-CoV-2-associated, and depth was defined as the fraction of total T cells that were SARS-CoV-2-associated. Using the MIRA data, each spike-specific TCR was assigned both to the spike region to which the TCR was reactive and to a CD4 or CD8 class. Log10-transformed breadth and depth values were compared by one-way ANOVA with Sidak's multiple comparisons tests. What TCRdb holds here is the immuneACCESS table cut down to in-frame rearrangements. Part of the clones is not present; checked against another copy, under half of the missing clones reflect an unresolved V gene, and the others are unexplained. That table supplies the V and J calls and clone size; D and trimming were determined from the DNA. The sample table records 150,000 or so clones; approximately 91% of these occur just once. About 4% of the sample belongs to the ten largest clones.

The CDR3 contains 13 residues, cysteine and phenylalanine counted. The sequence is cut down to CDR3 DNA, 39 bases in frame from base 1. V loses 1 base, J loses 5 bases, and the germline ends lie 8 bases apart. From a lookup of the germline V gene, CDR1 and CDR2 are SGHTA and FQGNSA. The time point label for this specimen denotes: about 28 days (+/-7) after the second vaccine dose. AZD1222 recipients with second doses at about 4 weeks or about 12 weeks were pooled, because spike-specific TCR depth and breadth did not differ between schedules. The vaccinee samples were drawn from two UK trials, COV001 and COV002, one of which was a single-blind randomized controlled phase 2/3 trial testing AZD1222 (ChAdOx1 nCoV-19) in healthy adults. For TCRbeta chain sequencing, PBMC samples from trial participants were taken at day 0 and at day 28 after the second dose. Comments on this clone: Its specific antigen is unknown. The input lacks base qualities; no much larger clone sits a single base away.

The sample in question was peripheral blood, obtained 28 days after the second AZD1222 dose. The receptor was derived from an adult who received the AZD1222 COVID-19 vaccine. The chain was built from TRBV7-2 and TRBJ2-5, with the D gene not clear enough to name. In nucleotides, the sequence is TGTGCCAGCAGCTTAGGCGTTGGGGAGACCCAGTACTTC. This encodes CASSLGVGETQYF.